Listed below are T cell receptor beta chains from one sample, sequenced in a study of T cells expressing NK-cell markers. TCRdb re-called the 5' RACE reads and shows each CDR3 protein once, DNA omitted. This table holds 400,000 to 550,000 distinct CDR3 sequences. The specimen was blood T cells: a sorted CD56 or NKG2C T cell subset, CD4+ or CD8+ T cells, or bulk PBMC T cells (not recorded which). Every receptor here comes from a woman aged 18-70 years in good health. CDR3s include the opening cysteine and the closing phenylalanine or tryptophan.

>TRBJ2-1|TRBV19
CASSIDVDEQFF
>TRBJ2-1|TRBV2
CASSAGTSGSNEQFF
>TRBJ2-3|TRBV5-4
CASSLRVAGSTDTQYF
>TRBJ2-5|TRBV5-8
CASSVDSQETQYF
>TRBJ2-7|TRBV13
CASSLRQGSYEQYF
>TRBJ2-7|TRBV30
CAWSVGRGLADYEQYF
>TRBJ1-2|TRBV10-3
CAINGDDYGYTF
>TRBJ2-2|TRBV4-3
CASSQKQGVFRELFF
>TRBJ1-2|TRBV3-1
CASSPKGYGYTF
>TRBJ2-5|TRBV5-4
CASSSQGATQYF
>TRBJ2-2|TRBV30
CAWKWGRTGELFF
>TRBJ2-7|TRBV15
CATSDRRQNYEQYF
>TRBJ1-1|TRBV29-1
CSVDSPGNTEAFF